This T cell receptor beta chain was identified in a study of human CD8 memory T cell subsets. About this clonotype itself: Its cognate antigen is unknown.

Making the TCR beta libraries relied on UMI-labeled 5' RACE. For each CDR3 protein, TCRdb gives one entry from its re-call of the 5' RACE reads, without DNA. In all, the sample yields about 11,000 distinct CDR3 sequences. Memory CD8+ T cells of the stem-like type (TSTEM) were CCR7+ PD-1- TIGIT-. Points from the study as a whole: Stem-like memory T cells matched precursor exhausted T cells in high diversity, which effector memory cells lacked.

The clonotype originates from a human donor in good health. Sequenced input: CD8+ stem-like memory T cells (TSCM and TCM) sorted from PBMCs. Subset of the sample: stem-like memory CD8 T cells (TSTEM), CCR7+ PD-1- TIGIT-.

This CDR3 is CASSEGGEQYF. This chain connects TRBV10-2 to TRBJ2-7; without DNA, the TCRdb call of TRBD2 cannot be checked. From germline, CDR1 is WSHSY and CDR2 SAAADI. This CDR3 has 11 residues.